A selection of T cell receptor beta chains follows, all from one sample in a study of T-cell memory formation after mild COVID-19. TCRdb processed the 5' RACE reads anew with MiXCR; each CDR3 protein has one entry. Among 250,000 to 400,000 distinct CDR3 sequences listed, around 15% were seen once. The sequenced material came from PBMCs or a T cell subset sorted from them (not recorded which). The receptors were gathered from a man between 18 and 29 years old who had mild COVID-19 (a few samples of this study predate the infection). Cell type and time point are not known. Each CDR3 is given with its conserved first and last residue. Each record gives: D gene, V gene, J gene, clone size, CDR3 DNA, CDR3 protein. A D gene is named only where the DNA matches it firmly. Not all rows give a size; the values are once, few, many and, for expanded clones, a class.

D gene: .; V gene: TRBV6-5; J gene: TRBJ2-1; clone size: few; CDR3 DNA: TGTGCCAGCAGTTACACTTTAGCGGACAATGAGCAGTTCTTC; CDR3 protein: CASSYTLADNEQFF
D gene: .; V gene: TRBV7-9; J gene: TRBJ2-1; clone size: .; CDR3 DNA: TGTGCCAGCAGCTTATTTTTCCGCAGCTCCTACAATGAGCAGTTCTTC; CDR3 protein: CASSLFFRSSYNEQFF
D gene: .; V gene: TRBV11-2; J gene: TRBJ1-6; clone size: .; CDR3 DNA: TGTGCCAGCAGCGGGTGGAGCAGGGTATCCTCACCCCTCCACTTT; CDR3 protein: CASSGWSRVSSPLHF
D gene: .; V gene: TRBV6-5; J gene: TRBJ2-5; clone size: few; CDR3 DNA: TGTGCCAGCAGTTACTCAAGACAGGGGAGGGGAGAGACCCAGTACTTC; CDR3 protein: CASSYSRQGRGETQYF
D gene: TRBD1; V gene: TRBV6-6; J gene: TRBJ1-5; clone size: many; CDR3 DNA: TGTGCCAGCAGTTACTCCTCCCGGGACAGGGCCCTTCGACATTTT; CDR3 protein: CASSYSSRDRALRHF
D gene: .; V gene: TRBV7-9; J gene: TRBJ1-1; clone size: .; CDR3 DNA: TGTGCCAGCAGCTCTAACGAGGGCCCTAACACTGAAGCTTTCTTT; CDR3 protein: CASSSNEGPNTEAFF
D gene: TRBD1; V gene: TRBV24-1; J gene: TRBJ2-3; clone size: few; CDR3 DNA: TGTGCCACCAGTGAACCCGCCCGACAGGGGGGCACAGATACGCAGTATTTT; CDR3 protein: CATSEPARQGGTDTQYF
D gene: TRBD2; V gene: TRBV14; J gene: TRBJ2-7; clone size: .; CDR3 DNA: TGTGCCAGCAGCCAAGGCGCGGGGGGGGAGCAGTACTTC; CDR3 protein: CASSQGAGGEQYF
D gene: .; V gene: TRBV4-3; J gene: TRBJ2-5; clone size: few; CDR3 DNA: TGCGCCAGCAGCCAGAGGGGCGGGGCCCCCGGAGAGACCCAGTACTTC; CDR3 protein: CASSQRGGAPGETQYF
D gene: .; V gene: TRBV5-1; J gene: TRBJ2-1; clone size: few; CDR3 DNA: TGCGCCAGCAGCTTGGGACAGGACGATGAGCAGTTCTTC; CDR3 protein: CASSLGQDDEQFF
D gene: .; V gene: TRBV9; J gene: TRBJ2-2; clone size: .; CDR3 DNA: TGTGCCAGCGCGGGTAGAGCGGTCCGTGGCACCGGGGAGCTGTTTTTT; CDR3 protein: CASAGRAVRGTGELFF
D gene: .; V gene: TRBV9; J gene: TRBJ2-7; clone size: few; CDR3 DNA: TGTGCCAGCAGCACCCGAGGGGAACTCTACGAGCAGTACTTC; CDR3 protein: CASSTRGELYEQYF
D gene: .; V gene: TRBV12-3/TRBV12-4; J gene: TRBJ1-1; clone size: few; CDR3 DNA: TGTGCCAGCAGTTTAGCTTTACTCAGAACTGAAGCTTTCTTT; CDR3 protein: CASSLALLRTEAFF
D gene: TRBD1; V gene: TRBV6-5; J gene: TRBJ1-1; clone size: few; CDR3 DNA: TGTGCCAGCAGTTACCTTCGGGCAGGGGGGAATGAAGCTTTCTTT; CDR3 protein: CASSYLRAGGNEAFF
D gene: .; V gene: TRBV5-4; J gene: TRBJ2-1; clone size: few; CDR3 DNA: TGTGCCAGCAGCTTTTATCGGAATGAGCAGTTCTTC; CDR3 protein: CASSFYRNEQFF
D gene: TRBD2; V gene: TRBV7-6; J gene: TRBJ2-5; clone size: .; CDR3 DNA: TGTGCCAGCAGCTTAGCGGTAGCGGGGGGGAAGACCCAGTACTTC; CDR3 protein: CASSLAVAGGKTQYF
D gene: TRBD2; V gene: TRBV4-3; J gene: TRBJ2-1; clone size: .; CDR3 DNA: TGCGCCAGCAGCCCCCCCCGAGCGGGGGGGGCCTACAATGAGCAGTTCTTC; CDR3 protein: CASSPPRAGGAYNEQFF
D gene: .; V gene: TRBV7-6; J gene: TRBJ2-1; clone size: .; CDR3 DNA: TGTGCCAGCAGCTTAGCATTAGGGATCAGCTCCTACAATGAGCAGTTCTTC; CDR3 protein: CASSLALGISSYNEQFF
D gene: .; V gene: TRBV20-1; J gene: TRBJ2-7; clone size: few; CDR3 DNA: TGCAGTGCTAGACCCAAGACAGCCATACTCGAGCAGTACTTC; CDR3 protein: CSARPKTAILEQYF
D gene: .; V gene: TRBV5-1; J gene: TRBJ1-4; clone size: once; CDR3 DNA: TGCGCCAGCAGCTCCTCTCCCGGGGAAAAACTGTTTTTT; CDR3 protein: CASSSSPGEKLFF
D gene: .; V gene: TRBV12-3/TRBV12-4; J gene: TRBJ2-1; clone size: .; CDR3 DNA: TGTGCCAGCAGGGATCCGGGAACCATGATCTTC; CDR3 protein: CASRDPGTMIF
D gene: TRBD1; V gene: TRBV6-5; J gene: TRBJ1-1; clone size: .; CDR3 DNA: TGTGCCAGCAGCCGACTACAGGGGGGAATTGAAGCTTTCTTT; CDR3 protein: CASSRLQGGIEAFF
D gene: TRBD2; V gene: TRBV5-4; J gene: TRBJ2-1; clone size: few; CDR3 DNA: TGTGCCAGCAGCACTCGGACTAGCGTTGAGCAGTTCTTC; CDR3 protein: CASSTRTSVEQFF
D gene: .; V gene: TRBV20-1; J gene: TRBJ2-3; clone size: many; CDR3 DNA: TGCAGTGCTAGTGGGACCCCCGGCCCAGATACGCAGTATTTT; CDR3 protein: CSASGTPGPDTQYF
D gene: TRBD2; V gene: TRBV5-1; J gene: TRBJ2-3; clone size: .; CDR3 DNA: TGCGCCAGCAGCTTTAAGCTAGCGGGGATCACAGATACGCAGTATTTT; CDR3 protein: CASSFKLAGITDTQYF
D gene: TRBD1; V gene: TRBV12-3/TRBV12-4; J gene: TRBJ2-3; clone size: .; CDR3 DNA: TGTGCCAGCAGTTTATGGGGCAGGGGGATCGGAGGTACGCAGTATTTT; CDR3 protein: CASSLWGRGIGGTQYF
D gene: .; V gene: TRBV12-3/TRBV12-4; J gene: TRBJ1-4; clone size: many; CDR3 DNA: TGTGCCAGCAGTGCGCTTCGCCCGGACGGTCAACTGTTTTTT; CDR3 protein: CASSALRPDGQLFF
D gene: .; V gene: TRBV4-1; J gene: TRBJ2-7; clone size: .; CDR3 DNA: TGCGCCAGCAGCCAGGGCCCCCTGAGCTCCTACGAGCAGTACTTC; CDR3 protein: CASSQGPLSSYEQYF
D gene: .; V gene: TRBV12-3/TRBV12-4; J gene: TRBJ1-1; clone size: few; CDR3 DNA: TGTGCCAGCAGTTTGGTTGAAGCTTTCTTT; CDR3 protein: CASSLVEAFF
D gene: TRBD2; V gene: TRBV20-1; J gene: TRBJ2-5; clone size: .; CDR3 DNA: TGCAGTGCTATAGAGGGACTAGCTCAAGAGACCCAGTACTTC; CDR3 protein: CSAIEGLAQETQYF
D gene: .; V gene: TRBV5-1; J gene: TRBJ2-3; clone size: few; CDR3 DNA: TGCGCCAGCAGCTTGCAGGGGTTAACTAGCACAGATACGCAGTATTTT; CDR3 protein: CASSLQGLTSTDTQYF
D gene: .; V gene: TRBV10-3; J gene: TRBJ2-7; clone size: .; CDR3 DNA: TGTGCCATCACGGCCGGCTACGAGCAGTACTTC; CDR3 protein: CAITAGYEQYF
D gene: .; V gene: TRBV5-1; J gene: TRBJ1-5; clone size: .; CDR3 DNA: TGCGCCAGCAGCTTGGACGGCGATCAGCCCCAGCATTTT; CDR3 protein: CASSLDGDQPQHF
D gene: TRBD2; V gene: TRBV25-1; J gene: TRBJ2-4; clone size: once; CDR3 DNA: TGTGCCAGCCGCCAGCGGGGAGCCAAAAACATTCAGTACTTC; CDR3 protein: CASRQRGAKNIQYF
D gene: .; V gene: TRBV19; J gene: TRBJ2-7; clone size: .; CDR3 DNA: TGTGCCAGTAGTATCGGCCGCTGGAGCTCCTACGAGCAGTACTTC; CDR3 protein: CASSIGRWSSYEQYF
D gene: .; V gene: TRBV10-2; J gene: TRBJ2-7; clone size: few; CDR3 DNA: TGCGCCAGCACGGACAGCCCGTACGAGCAGTACTTC; CDR3 protein: CASTDSPYEQYF
D gene: .; V gene: TRBV9; J gene: TRBJ2-3; clone size: .; CDR3 DNA: TGTGCCAGCGGAGAAGATACGCAGTATTTT; CDR3 protein: CASGEDTQYF
D gene: .; V gene: TRBV7-2; J gene: TRBJ2-1; clone size: .; CDR3 DNA: TGTGCCAGCAGCTCCGGGACCTCCTACTCCTACAATGAGCAGTTCTTC; CDR3 protein: CASSSGTSYSYNEQFF
D gene: .; V gene: TRBV29-1; J gene: TRBJ2-5; clone size: once; CDR3 DNA: TGCAGCGTTGAAGATAATACGGAGACCCAGTACTTC; CDR3 protein: CSVEDNTETQYF
D gene: TRBD2; V gene: TRBV20-1; J gene: TRBJ2-1; clone size: few; CDR3 DNA: TGCAGTGCTAGTGGGCTAGCGGGGGGATCCTCCTACAATGAGCAGTTCTTC; CDR3 protein: CSASGLAGGSSYNEQFF
D gene: .; V gene: TRBV28; J gene: TRBJ2-2; clone size: few; CDR3 DNA: TGTGCCAGCACCCCTAGGGCCTGGGCCAGGGAGGCCGGGGAGCTGTTTTTT; CDR3 protein: CASTPRAWAREAGELFF
D gene: .; V gene: TRBV4-3; J gene: TRBJ2-2; clone size: .; CDR3 DNA: TGCGCCAGCAGCCCAAGCGGGACAGGTCCCGGGGAGCTGTTTTTT; CDR3 protein: CASSPSGTGPGELFF
D gene: .; V gene: TRBV5-1; J gene: TRBJ2-3; clone size: many; CDR3 DNA: TGCGCCAGCAGCTCGAGGACAGACCCGACGCAGTATTTT; CDR3 protein: CASSSRTDPTQYF
D gene: .; V gene: TRBV25-1; J gene: TRBJ2-2; clone size: .; CDR3 DNA: TGTGCCAGCATTGGGTTTTCCGGGGAGCTGTTTTTT; CDR3 protein: CASIGFSGELFF
D gene: TRBD2; V gene: TRBV12-3/TRBV12-4; J gene: TRBJ2-5; clone size: .; CDR3 DNA: TGTGCCAGCACCTTAGCGGGGGGAAAAGAGACCCAGTACTTC; CDR3 protein: CASTLAGGKETQYF
D gene: TRBD2; V gene: TRBV12-3/TRBV12-4; J gene: TRBJ2-3; clone size: few; CDR3 DNA: TGTGCCAGCAGTCTGAGGGACGCGGGGGGGACGCAGTATTTT; CDR3 protein: CASSLRDAGGTQYF
D gene: .; V gene: TRBV10-3; J gene: TRBJ1-2; clone size: .; CDR3 DNA: TGTGCCATCAGTAATCCTAACTATGGCTACACCTTC; CDR3 protein: CAISNPNYGYTF
D gene: .; V gene: TRBV5-5; J gene: TRBJ1-5; clone size: few; CDR3 DNA: TGTGCCAGCAGCTTGGGCAGGCCAGACGGTCAGCCCCAGCATTTT; CDR3 protein: CASSLGRPDGQPQHF
D gene: .; V gene: TRBV24-1; J gene: TRBJ2-2; clone size: few; CDR3 DNA: TGTGCCACCAGTGATGGGCACCTCACCGGGGAGCTGTTTTTT; CDR3 protein: CATSDGHLTGELFF
D gene: TRBD2; V gene: TRBV6-5; J gene: TRBJ2-3; clone size: .; CDR3 DNA: TGTGCCAGCAGTCAAAGCGGGGGCCCGCCTGTTACGCAGTATTTT; CDR3 protein: CASSQSGGPPVTQYF
D gene: .; V gene: TRBV12-3/TRBV12-4; J gene: TRBJ1-2; clone size: few; CDR3 DNA: TGTGCCAGCAGTTTAGGGGACATGCCCCTGCTTAGTGGCTACACCTTC; CDR3 protein: CASSLGDMPLLSGYTF
D gene: .; V gene: TRBV5-1; J gene: TRBJ2-1; clone size: few; CDR3 DNA: TGCGCCAGCAGCGTGGGTCTCCCCTACAATGAGCAGTTCTTC; CDR3 protein: CASSVGLPYNEQFF
D gene: .; V gene: TRBV12-3/TRBV12-4; J gene: TRBJ1-5; clone size: few; CDR3 DNA: TGTGCCAGCAGTCTGAGATATAGCAATCAGCCCCAGCATTTT; CDR3 protein: CASSLRYSNQPQHF
D gene: .; V gene: TRBV7-3; J gene: TRBJ2-5; clone size: many; CDR3 DNA: TGTGCCAGCAGCTTGGGCCCACAAGAGACCCAGTACTTC; CDR3 protein: CASSLGPQETQYF
D gene: .; V gene: TRBV6-2/TRBV6-3; J gene: TRBJ2-5; clone size: medium-sized; CDR3 DNA: TGTGCCAGCAGCGACAGTCAAGAGACCCAGTACTTC; CDR3 protein: CASSDSQETQYF
D gene: TRBD2; V gene: TRBV7-6; J gene: TRBJ2-7; clone size: few; CDR3 DNA: TGTGCCAGCAGCCCGCGGTCTAGCGGGGGCCGCCACGAGCAGTACTTC; CDR3 protein: CASSPRSSGGRHEQYF
D gene: .; V gene: TRBV7-9; J gene: TRBJ2-1; clone size: few; CDR3 DNA: TGTGCCAGCAGCTCCGACGAAGCAGGGGTGGTGGGTGACTCAAGCCAAGGGAGCTTC; CDR3 protein: CASSSDEAGVVGDSSQGSF